This TCR beta chain was recovered during a study of cytomegalovirus exposure and HLA in healthy donors. Study overall: The roughly 110 validation repertoires were reported in a later analysis to have been generated on the same platform as the approximately 600 first-cohort repertoires. Findings and caveats of the study: Altogether, around 160 TCR beta chains were recorded as cytomegalovirus-associated. Subsequent analysis showed first-cohort TCR clusters tending to co-occur in some 120 validation repertoires.

Sequencing used immunoSEQ multiplex PCR; TCRdb keeps in-frame clones, though not all of them. This sample has almost 200,000 clones, with 80% to 85% found just once. Remarks on this clone: Its antigen is not identified.

The CDR3 is 12 residues long. Germline V gene lookup returns CDR1 MDHEN and CDR2 SYDVKM. Trimming stripped 10 bases from V and 5 bases from J, with 15 bases between. V usage is TRBV28 and J usage is TRBJ2-7; D is perhaps TRBD1 (6 bases). This TCR came from a woman aged 30 to 39 in good health and CMV-seronegative. The source material was PBMCs. CDR3 region: CAIKGDKDEQYF. CDR3 in DNA: TGTGCCATCAAGGGGGATAAGGACGAGCAGTACTTC.